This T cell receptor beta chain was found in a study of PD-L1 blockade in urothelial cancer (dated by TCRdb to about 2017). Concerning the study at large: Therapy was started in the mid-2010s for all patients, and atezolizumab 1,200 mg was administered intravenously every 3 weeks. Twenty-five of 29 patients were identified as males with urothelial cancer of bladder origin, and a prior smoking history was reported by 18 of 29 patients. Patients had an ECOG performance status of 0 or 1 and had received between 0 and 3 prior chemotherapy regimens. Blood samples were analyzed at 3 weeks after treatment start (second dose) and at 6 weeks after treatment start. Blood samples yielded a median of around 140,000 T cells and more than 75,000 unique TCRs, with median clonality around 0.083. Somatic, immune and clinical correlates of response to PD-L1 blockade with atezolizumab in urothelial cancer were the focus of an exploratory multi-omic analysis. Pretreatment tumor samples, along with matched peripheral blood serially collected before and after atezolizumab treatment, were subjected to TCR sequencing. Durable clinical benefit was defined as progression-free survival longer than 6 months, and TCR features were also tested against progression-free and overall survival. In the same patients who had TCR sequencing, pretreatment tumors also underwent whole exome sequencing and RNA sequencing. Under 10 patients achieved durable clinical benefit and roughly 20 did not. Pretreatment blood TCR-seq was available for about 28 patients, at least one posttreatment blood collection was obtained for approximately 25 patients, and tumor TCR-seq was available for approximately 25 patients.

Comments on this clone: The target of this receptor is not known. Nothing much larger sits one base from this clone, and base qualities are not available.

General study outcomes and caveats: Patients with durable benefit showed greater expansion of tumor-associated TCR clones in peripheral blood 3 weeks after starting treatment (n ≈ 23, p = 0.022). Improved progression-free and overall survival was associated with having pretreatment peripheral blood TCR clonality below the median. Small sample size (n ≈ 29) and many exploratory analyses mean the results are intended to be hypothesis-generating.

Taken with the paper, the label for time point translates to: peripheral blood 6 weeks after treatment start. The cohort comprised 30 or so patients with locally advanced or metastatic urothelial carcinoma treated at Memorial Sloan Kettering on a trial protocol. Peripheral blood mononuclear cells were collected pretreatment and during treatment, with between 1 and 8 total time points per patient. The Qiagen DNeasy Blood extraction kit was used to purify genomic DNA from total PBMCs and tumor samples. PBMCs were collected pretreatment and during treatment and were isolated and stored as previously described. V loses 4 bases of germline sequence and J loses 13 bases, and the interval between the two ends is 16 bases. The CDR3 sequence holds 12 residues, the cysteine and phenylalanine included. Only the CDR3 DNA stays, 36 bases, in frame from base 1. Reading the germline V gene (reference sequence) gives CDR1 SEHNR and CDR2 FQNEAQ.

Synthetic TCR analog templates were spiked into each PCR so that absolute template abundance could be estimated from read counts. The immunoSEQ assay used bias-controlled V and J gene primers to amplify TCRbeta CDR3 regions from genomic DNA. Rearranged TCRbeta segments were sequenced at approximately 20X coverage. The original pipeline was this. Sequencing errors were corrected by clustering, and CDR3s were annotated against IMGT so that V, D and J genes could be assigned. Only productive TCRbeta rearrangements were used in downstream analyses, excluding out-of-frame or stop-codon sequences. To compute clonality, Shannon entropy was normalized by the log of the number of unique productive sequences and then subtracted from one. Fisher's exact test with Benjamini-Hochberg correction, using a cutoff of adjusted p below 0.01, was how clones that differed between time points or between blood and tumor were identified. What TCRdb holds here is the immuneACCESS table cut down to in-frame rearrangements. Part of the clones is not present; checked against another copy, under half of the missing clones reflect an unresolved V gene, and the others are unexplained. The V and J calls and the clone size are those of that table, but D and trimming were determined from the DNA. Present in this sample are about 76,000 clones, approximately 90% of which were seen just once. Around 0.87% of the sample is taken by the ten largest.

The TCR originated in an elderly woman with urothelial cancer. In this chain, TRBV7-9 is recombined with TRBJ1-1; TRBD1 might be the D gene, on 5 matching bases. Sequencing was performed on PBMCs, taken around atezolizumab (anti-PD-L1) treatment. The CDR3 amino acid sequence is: CASSSGDRGGFF. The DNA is TGTGCCAGCAGCTCAGGTGACAGAGGTGGTTTCTTT.